These T cell receptor beta chains were read from a single sample in a study of blood T cell repertoires in COVID-19. The data were produced by immunoSEQ multiplex PCR, yet TCRdb's version contains in-frame clones alone and is incomplete. This repertoire shows around 180,000 clones, approximately 90% found once; its top ten account for approximately 4.5%. The sequenced sample consisted of peripheral blood. The receptors stem from a human donor in a cohort sampled during active COVID-19. Each CDR3 is given with its conserved first and last residue. Fields, in order: D gene, V gene, J gene, clone size, CDR3 DNA, CDR3 protein. A D gene is named only where the DNA matches it firmly. Clone size is given for some rows only: seen once, a few or many times, or a class if the clone is expanded.

d_gene: TRBD1; v_gene: TRBV7-2; j_gene: TRBJ1-2; abundance: few; CDR3nt: TGTGCCAGCAGCCAGGGACAGGGGAAAAACTATGGCTACACCTTC; CDR3aa: CASSQGQGKNYGYTF
d_gene: TRBD1; v_gene: TRBV19; j_gene: TRBJ2-1; abundance: NA; CDR3nt: TGTGCCAGTAGTCCCGCAGGGGGCGGTGAGCAGTTCTTC; CDR3aa: CASSPAGGGEQFF
d_gene: NA; v_gene: TRBV30; j_gene: TRBJ1-5; abundance: few; CDR3nt: TGTGCCTGGAGTACGGGATCTCAGCCCCAGCATTTT; CDR3aa: CAWSTGSQPQHF
d_gene: TRBD1; v_gene: TRBV27; j_gene: TRBJ2-7; abundance: NA; CDR3nt: TGTGCCAGCAGTTTAGGGGGACAGGGTTTCTACGAGCAGTACTTC; CDR3aa: CASSLGGQGFYEQYF
d_gene: TRBD2; v_gene: TRBV7-7; j_gene: TRBJ2-1; abundance: few; CDR3nt: TGTGCTAGCAGCTTAGGTTTAGGGACTAGCGGTTACAATGAGCAGTTCTTC; CDR3aa: CASSLGLGTSGYNEQFF
d_gene: NA; v_gene: TRBV21-1; j_gene: TRBJ1-5; abundance: NA; CDR3nt: TGTGCCAGCAGCAAAGCCCCGCGGAGACCTTCTATCTATAGCAATCAGCCCCAGCATTTT; CDR3aa: CASSKAPRRPSIYSNQPQHF
d_gene: NA; v_gene: TRBV10-3; j_gene: TRBJ1-5; abundance: NA; CDR3nt: TGTGCCATCAGTGAGGTAGGGGCTCAGCCCCAGCATTTT; CDR3aa: CAISEVGAQPQHF
d_gene: NA; v_gene: TRBV19; j_gene: TRBJ1-1; abundance: NA; CDR3nt: TGTGCCAGTAGTATACGGAACACTGAAGCTTTCTTT; CDR3aa: CASSIRNTEAFF
d_gene: TRBD1; v_gene: TRBV7-2; j_gene: TRBJ1-3; abundance: NA; CDR3nt: TGTGCCAGCAGCTTCGCAGGGGGCACTGGAAACACCATATATTTT; CDR3aa: CASSFAGGTGNTIYF
d_gene: NA; v_gene: TRBV6-5; j_gene: TRBJ2-7; abundance: NA; CDR3nt: TGTGCCAGCATTGTCGAGGGGGACAACGAGCAGTACTTC; CDR3aa: CASIVEGDNEQYF
d_gene: TRBD2; v_gene: TRBV18; j_gene: TRBJ2-7; abundance: NA; CDR3nt: TGTGCCAGCTCACCCGCTAGCGGGTACGAGCAGTACTTC; CDR3aa: CASSPASGYEQYF
d_gene: TRBD2; v_gene: TRBV9; j_gene: TRBJ2-1; abundance: NA; CDR3nt: TGTGCCAGCAGCGTAACTAGCGGGATGGAGGATGAGCAGTTCTTC; CDR3aa: CASSVTSGMEDEQFF
d_gene: NA; v_gene: TRBV3-1/TRBV3-2; j_gene: TRBJ1-4; abundance: once; CDR3nt: TGTGCCAGCAGCCAAGATTGGGGCCATCGGGCCTCGGGAGGTCGGGAAAAACTGTTTTTT; CDR3aa: CASSQDWGHRASGGREKLFF
d_gene: TRBD2; v_gene: TRBV5-1; j_gene: TRBJ2-7; abundance: few; CDR3nt: TGCGCCAGCAGCTTAAGCGGGAGCTCCTACGAGCAGTACTTC; CDR3aa: CASSLSGSSYEQYF
d_gene: NA; v_gene: TRBV7-9; j_gene: TRBJ1-2; abundance: few; CDR3nt: TGTGCCAGCAGCTTAGCAACCACAGTTAACTATGGCTACACCTTC; CDR3aa: CASSLATTVNYGYTF
d_gene: NA; v_gene: TRBV28; j_gene: TRBJ1-5; abundance: NA; CDR3nt: TGTGCCAGCAGTTCACAGACATGGCAGCCCCAGCATTTT; CDR3aa: CASSSQTWQPQHF
d_gene: NA; v_gene: TRBV20-1; j_gene: TRBJ2-7; abundance: once; CDR3nt: TGCACGATCGCGGGCACCTACGAGCAGTACTTC; CDR3aa: CTIAGTYEQYF
d_gene: NA; v_gene: TRBV18; j_gene: TRBJ1-1; abundance: NA; CDR3nt: TGTGCCAGCTCACCACCGACGGGAGGGGTGGTCACTGAAGCTTTCTTT; CDR3aa: CASSPPTGGVVTEAFF
d_gene: NA; v_gene: TRBV7-8; j_gene: TRBJ2-2; abundance: NA; CDR3nt: TGTGCCAGCAGCCTTGGTCCGGGGTCGGGCACCGGGGAGCTGTTTTTT; CDR3aa: CASSLGPGSGTGELFF
d_gene: TRBD2; v_gene: TRBV7-9; j_gene: TRBJ2-1; abundance: NA; CDR3nt: TGTGCCAGCAGCTTGCTAGCGGGGGGCCGTAATAATGAGCAGTTCTTC; CDR3aa: CASSLLAGGRNNEQFF
d_gene: NA; v_gene: TRBV29-1; j_gene: TRBJ2-7; abundance: NA; CDR3nt: TGCAGCGTTGTAATCGGCGGAACCTACGAGCAGTACTTC; CDR3aa: CSVVIGGTYEQYF
d_gene: TRBD2; v_gene: TRBV5-1; j_gene: TRBJ2-7; abundance: NA; CDR3nt: TGCGCCAGCAGCCCGGGGACTAGTACCGAGCAGTACTTC; CDR3aa: CASSPGTSTEQYF
d_gene: NA; v_gene: TRBV6-2/TRBV6-3; j_gene: TRBJ1-2; abundance: NA; CDR3nt: TGTGCCAGCAGTTACAGGGGACACGGCTACACCTTC; CDR3aa: CASSYRGHGYTF
d_gene: TRBD1; v_gene: TRBV20-1; j_gene: TRBJ2-1; abundance: NA; CDR3nt: TGCAGTGCTAGTCTCCGGACAGGGGAGATCGATGAGCAGTTCTTC; CDR3aa: CSASLRTGEIDEQFF
d_gene: TRBD1; v_gene: TRBV9; j_gene: TRBJ1-6; abundance: few; CDR3nt: TGTGCCAGCAGCGTAGGGGGACAGGGAAATTCACCCCTCCACTTT; CDR3aa: CASSVGGQGNSPLHF
d_gene: NA; v_gene: TRBV3-1/TRBV3-2; j_gene: TRBJ1-2; abundance: NA; CDR3nt: TGTGCCAGCAGCCAAGAAGTCAGGGCTTGGGGCTACACCTTC; CDR3aa: CASSQEVRAWGYTF
d_gene: TRBD2; v_gene: TRBV11-2; j_gene: TRBJ2-3; abundance: NA; CDR3nt: TGTGCCAGCAGCTTAGTGTCTGGGACTAGCGGGGATACGCAGTATTTT; CDR3aa: CASSLVSGTSGDTQYF
d_gene: NA; v_gene: TRBV28; j_gene: TRBJ1-6; abundance: few; CDR3nt: TGTGCCAGCATTGGTTGGGAGCGGTCACCCCTCCACTTT; CDR3aa: CASIGWERSPLHF
d_gene: TRBD2; v_gene: TRBV29-1; j_gene: TRBJ2-2; abundance: NA; CDR3nt: TGCAGCGCTTTAGCGGGAGAGCACACCGGGGAGCTGTTTTTT; CDR3aa: CSALAGEHTGELFF
d_gene: NA; v_gene: TRBV30; j_gene: TRBJ1-1; abundance: NA; CDR3nt: TGTGCCTGGAGTGGAGGGCTTTACACTGAAGCTTTCTTT; CDR3aa: CAWSGGLYTEAFF
d_gene: TRBD1; v_gene: TRBV7-6; j_gene: TRBJ1-6; abundance: NA; CDR3nt: TGTGCCAGCAGCCCAAGCCAAAGGACAGGGAGTAATTCACCCCTCCACTTT; CDR3aa: CASSPSQRTGSNSPLHF
d_gene: NA; v_gene: TRBV5-4; j_gene: TRBJ1-6; abundance: NA; CDR3nt: TGTGCCAGCAGCTTGGCAGTTAATAATTCACCCCTCCACTTT; CDR3aa: CASSLAVNNSPLHF
d_gene: NA; v_gene: TRBV12-1; j_gene: TRBJ2-7; abundance: NA; CDR3nt: TGTGCCAGCAGTACTAAGGACAGAAAATCCTACGAGCAGTACTTC; CDR3aa: CASSTKDRKSYEQYF
d_gene: TRBD1; v_gene: TRBV7-6; j_gene: TRBJ1-3; abundance: NA; CDR3nt: TGTGCCAGCAGCCGGGACAGTCACTCTGGAAACACCATATATTTT; CDR3aa: CASSRDSHSGNTIYF
d_gene: NA; v_gene: TRBV6-2/TRBV6-3; j_gene: TRBJ2-7; abundance: NA; CDR3nt: TGTGCCAGCAGTCCAGGGATCCACAGCCCCTACGAGCAGTACTTC; CDR3aa: CASSPGIHSPYEQYF
d_gene: NA; v_gene: TRBV7-9; j_gene: TRBJ1-3; abundance: NA; CDR3nt: TGTGCCAGCAGCCAGGGACTTTGGTTCGGAAACACCATATATTTT; CDR3aa: CASSQGLWFGNTIYF
d_gene: TRBD2; v_gene: TRBV3-1/TRBV3-2; j_gene: TRBJ2-3; abundance: NA; CDR3nt: TGTGCCAGCAGCCACCTTAGCGGGAGCTTCGCCACAGATACGCAGTATTTT; CDR3aa: CASSHLSGSFATDTQYF
d_gene: NA; v_gene: TRBV12-5; j_gene: TRBJ1-2; abundance: NA; CDR3nt: TGTGCTAGTGGTTTGTCCACTTCAGGCGGGGGCTACACCTTC; CDR3aa: CASGLSTSGGGYTF
d_gene: NA; v_gene: TRBV28; j_gene: TRBJ1-5; abundance: NA; CDR3nt: TGTGCCAGCAGTAGTGCGGATCAGCCCCAGCATTTT; CDR3aa: CASSSADQPQHF
d_gene: TRBD1; v_gene: TRBV23-1; j_gene: TRBJ1-6; abundance: NA; CDR3nt: TGCGCCAGCATTTCGGGGACTATGGGACAGGGAATTAATGGGAGCTCCTATAATTCACCCCTCCACTTT; CDR3aa: CASISGTMGQGINGSSYNSPLHF